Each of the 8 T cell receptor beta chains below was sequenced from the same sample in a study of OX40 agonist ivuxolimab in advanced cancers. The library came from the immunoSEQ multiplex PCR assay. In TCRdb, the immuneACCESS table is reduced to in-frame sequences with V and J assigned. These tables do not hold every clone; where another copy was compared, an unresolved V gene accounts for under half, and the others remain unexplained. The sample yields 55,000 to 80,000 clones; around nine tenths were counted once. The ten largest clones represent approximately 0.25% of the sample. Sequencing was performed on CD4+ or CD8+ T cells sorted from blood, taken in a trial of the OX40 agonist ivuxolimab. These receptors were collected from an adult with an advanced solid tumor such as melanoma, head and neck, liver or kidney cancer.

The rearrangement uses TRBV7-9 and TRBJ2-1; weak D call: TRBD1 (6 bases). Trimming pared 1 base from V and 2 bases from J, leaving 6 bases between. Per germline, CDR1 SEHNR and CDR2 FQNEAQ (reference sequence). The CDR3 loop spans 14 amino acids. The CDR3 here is CASSLGTAYNEQFF. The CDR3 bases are TGTGCCAGCAGCTTAGGGACAGCCTACAATGAGCAGTTCTTC.

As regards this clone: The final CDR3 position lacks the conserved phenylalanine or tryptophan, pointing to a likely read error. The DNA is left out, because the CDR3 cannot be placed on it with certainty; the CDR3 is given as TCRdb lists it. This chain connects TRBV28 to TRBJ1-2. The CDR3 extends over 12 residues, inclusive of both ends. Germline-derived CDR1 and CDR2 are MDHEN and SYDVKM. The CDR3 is CASSGPGARHQY.

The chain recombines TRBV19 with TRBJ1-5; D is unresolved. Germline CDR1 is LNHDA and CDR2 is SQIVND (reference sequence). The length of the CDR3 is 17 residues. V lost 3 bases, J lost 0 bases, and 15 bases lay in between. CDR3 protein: CASSIGGRAYSNQPQHF. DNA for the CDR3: TGTGCCAGTAGTATCGGAGGTCGCGCCTATAGCAATCAGCCCCAGCATTTT.

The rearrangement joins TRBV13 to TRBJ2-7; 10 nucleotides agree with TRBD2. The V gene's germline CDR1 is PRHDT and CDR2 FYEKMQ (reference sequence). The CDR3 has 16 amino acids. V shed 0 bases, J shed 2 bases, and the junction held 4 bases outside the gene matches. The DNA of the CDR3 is TGTGCCAGCAGCTTAGGCAGCGGGAGGGCCCCCTACGAGCAGTACTTC. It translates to CASSLGSGRAPYEQYF. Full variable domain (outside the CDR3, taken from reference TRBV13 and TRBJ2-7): AAGVIQSPRHLIKEKRETATLKCYPIPRHDTVYWYQQGPGQDPQFLISFYEKMQSDKGSIPDRFSAQQFSDYHSELNMSSLELGDSALYFCASSLGSGRAPYEQYFGPGTRLTVT.

The CDR3 region is CATSRSSGIQETQYF. The CDR3 nucleotides are TGTGCCACCAGCAGATCTTCAGGGATCCAAGAGACCCAGTACTTC. V gene TRBV15 combines with J gene TRBJ2-5; D is perhaps TRBD1 (5 bases). V lost 2 bases and J 1 base, leaving 11 bases between the germline ends. The CDR3 contains 15 residues. Germline V CDR1 and CDR2: LNHNV, YYDKDF (reference sequence).

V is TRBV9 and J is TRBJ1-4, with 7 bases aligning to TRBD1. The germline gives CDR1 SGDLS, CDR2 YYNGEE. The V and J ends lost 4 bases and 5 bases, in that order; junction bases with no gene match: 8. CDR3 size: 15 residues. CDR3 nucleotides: TGTGCCAGCAGCATCAGGGGGGTTGAAAATGAAAAACTGTTTTTT. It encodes CASSIRGVENEKLFF. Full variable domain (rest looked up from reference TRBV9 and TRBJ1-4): DSGVTQTPKHLITATGQRVTLRCSPRSGDLSVYWYQQSLDQGLQFLIQYYNGEERAKGNILERFSAQQFPDLHSELNLSSLELGDSALYFCASSIRGVENEKLFFGSGTQLSVL.

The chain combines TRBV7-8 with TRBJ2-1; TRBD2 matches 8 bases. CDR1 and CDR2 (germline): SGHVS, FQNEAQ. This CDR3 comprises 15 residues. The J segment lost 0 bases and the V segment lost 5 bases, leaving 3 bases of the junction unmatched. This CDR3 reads CASSLSGTSYNEQFF. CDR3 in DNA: TGTGCCAGCAGCCTTAGCGGGACCTCCTACAATGAGCAGTTCTTC.

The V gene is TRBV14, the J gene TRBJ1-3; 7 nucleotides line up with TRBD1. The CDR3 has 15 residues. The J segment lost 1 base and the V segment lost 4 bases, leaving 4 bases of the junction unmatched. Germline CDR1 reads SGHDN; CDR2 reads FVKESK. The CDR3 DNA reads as TGTGCCAGCAGCCGCACGGGACAGTCTGGAAACACCATATATTTT. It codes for CASSRTGQSGNTIYF.